Listed below are T cell receptor beta chains from one sample, sequenced in a study of blood T cells in healthy people across ages. TCRdb itself ran the 5' RACE reads through MiXCR, one entry per CDR3 protein. The repertoire includes about 560,000 distinct CDR3 sequences, roughly a quarter of them detected once, and about 3.9% sits in the top ten. These data also formed part of another study, on T cells of mothers and their children.

Sequencing used blood. The receptors were gathered from a boy aged 2 to 10 in good health. CDR3s include the opening cysteine and the closing phenylalanine or tryptophan. D genes are given only for firm matches. Not all rows give a size; the values are once, few, many and, for expanded clones, a class.

TRBJ2-4	few	TRBV4-2	.	TGTGCCAGCAGCCAAGAAGGGGTCTTACTAGCCAAAAACATTCAGTACTTC	CASSQEGVLLAKNIQYF
TRBJ1-2	few	TRBV10-2	.	TGCGCCAGCAGTGATCCGGCAGCCAACTATGGCTACACCTTC	CASSDPAANYGYTF
TRBJ2-7	.	TRBV7-2	.	TGTGCCAGCAGCCCGTGGGACGGAGGCTACGAGCAGTACTTC	CASSPWDGGYEQYF
TRBJ2-3	.	TRBV19	TRBD2	TGTGCCACCCACGGGGGGAGCACAGATACGCAGTATTTT	CATHGGSTDTQYF
TRBJ2-7	few	TRBV11-2	.	TGTGCCAGCAGCCGGATCAACCCGGGCCGGGACAACTACTACGAGCAGTACTTC	CASSRINPGRDNYYEQYF
TRBJ2-7	few	TRBV7-2	.	TGTGCCAGCAGCTTAACCGGCACCGTGCACGAGCAGTACTTC	CASSLTGTVHEQYF
TRBJ2-5	few	TRBV7-2	TRBD1	TGTGCCAGCAGCCCGGACAGGGGAGGGACCCAGTACTTC	CASSPDRGGTQYF
TRBJ2-1	few	TRBV14	TRBD2	TGTGCCAGCAGCCAAAGCGGGGCCCCCTACAATGAGCAGTTCTTC	CASSQSGAPYNEQFF
TRBJ2-4	few	TRBV12-3/TRBV12-4	TRBD2	TGTGCCAGCAGTTGGAGCGGGGGGGCCTCCAAAAACATTCAGTACTTC	CASSWSGGASKNIQYF
TRBJ1-5	many	TRBV5-1	TRBD1	TGTGCCAGCAGTTTAAGAGGGGGCGGCAATCAGCCCCAGCATTTT	CASSLRGGGNQPQHF
TRBJ2-2	few	TRBV27	.	TGTGCCAGCAGTTGGCCCCCTGGGGAGCTGTTTTTT	CASSWPPGELFF
TRBJ2-1	.	TRBV6-2/TRBV6-3	TRBD2	TGTGCCAGCAGTTTTCCAAGCGGGGGGAGTGAGCAGTTCTTC	CASSFPSGGSEQFF
TRBJ2-2	few	TRBV12-5	.	TGTGCTAGTGGTTTGGTGCCGCGGGACACAGACACCGGGGAGCTGTTTTTT	CASGLVPRDTDTGELFF
TRBJ2-3	few	TRBV10-3	.	TGTGCCATCAGTGAACAAGGACCCACAGATACGCAGTATTTT	CAISEQGPTDTQYF
TRBJ2-7	few	TRBV20-1	TRBD1	TGCAGTGCTAGAGCCTCAGGGACAGGGCGGTACGAGCAGTACTTC	CSARASGTGRYEQYF
TRBJ2-1	.	TRBV18	.	TGTGCCAGCTCACCCACCGGGACCCATAATGAGCAGTTCTTC	CASSPTGTHNEQFF
TRBJ2-2	.	TRBV7-2	.	TGTGCCAGCAGCTTAGGACGAGGTGGCACCGGGGAGCTGTTTTTT	CASSLGRGGTGELFF
TRBJ2-7	few	TRBV28	.	TGTGCCAGCGGGACACTTGGGCCCTACGAGCAGTACTTC	CASGTLGPYEQYF
TRBJ2-1	.	TRBV7-2	.	TGTGCCGGCAGCTTAACGGTTAGCTCCTACAATGAGCAGTTCTTC	CAGSLTVSSYNEQFF
TRBJ1-1	.	TRBV12-3/TRBV12-4	.	TGTGCCAGCAGTGATCCCAGAGGGACGACTGAAGCTTTCTTT	CASSDPRGTTEAFF
TRBJ1-2	few	TRBV11-2	.	TGTGCCAGCAGCTCATCAGGGTCTTGGGGCTACACCTTC	CASSSSGSWGYTF
TRBJ2-5	.	TRBV5-1	TRBD1	TGCGCCAGCAGCGTAACCGGGACAGGGAAAGAGACCCAGTACTTC	CASSVTGTGKETQYF
TRBJ1-4	few	TRBV7-2	.	TGTGCCAGCAGCTTTGATCGGACAGAGGAAGAAAAACTGTTTTTT	CASSFDRTEEEKLFF
TRBJ2-5	.	TRBV19	TRBD2	TGTGCCAGTAGTATCACTAGCGGGGGAGGAGAGACCCAGTACTTC	CASSITSGGGETQYF
TRBJ1-2	.	TRBV6-2/TRBV6-3	.	TGTGCCAGCATCCAAGACGGGGCAGGGAATGGCTACACCTTC	CASIQDGAGNGYTF
TRBJ2-5	.	TRBV20-1	.	.	CSARAARVQYFGVLGEFF
TRBJ2-5	.	TRBV7-8	.	TGTGCCAGCAGCTTAGGTTGGAAGACCCAGTACTTC	CASSLGWKTQYF
TRBJ1-5	few	TRBV6-6	TRBD1	TGTGCCAGCAGTTACGACAGGGGGTTGGCTCAGCCCCAGCATTTT	CASSYDRGLAQPQHF
TRBJ2-1	.	TRBV5-1	.	TGCGCCAGCAGCTTGTGGGCTAGCAGGTACAATGAGCAGTTCTTC	CASSLWASRYNEQFF
TRBJ1-1	.	TRBV9	TRBD1	TGTGCCAGCAGCAAAACAGGGGAGGTCTATGACACTGAAGCTTTCTTT	CASSKTGEVYDTEAFF
TRBJ1-3	.	TRBV24-1	.	TGTGCCACCAGTGATTTGAACATCGGGGCCGGAAACACCATATATTTT	CATSDLNIGAGNTIYF
TRBJ2-1	.	TRBV6-2/TRBV6-3	.	TGTGCCAGCAGTTACCGGGACTCCTACAATGAGCAGTTCTTC	CASSYRDSYNEQFF
TRBJ2-1	.	TRBV12-3/TRBV12-4	TRBD1	TGTGCCAGCAGTTTGGGGACAGGGCCCTACAATGAGCAGTTCTTC	CASSLGTGPYNEQFF
TRBJ2-4	few	TRBV7-2	TRBD2	TGTGCCAGCAGTCCCGGACTAGCGGGGTGGGGGGCCAAAAACATTCAGTACTTC	CASSPGLAGWGAKNIQYF
TRBJ2-3	many	TRBV14	.	TGTGCCAGCAGCCTCCAGGCCAGGGTCGACACGCAGTATTTT	CASSLQARVDTQYF
TRBJ1-2	.	TRBV29-1	.	TGCAGCGTTGCTGGGGCAGCCGCTAACTATGGCTACACCTTC	CSVAGAAANYGYTF
TRBJ1-2	many	TRBV7-9	TRBD1	TGTGCCAGCAGCTTGACCGCCGGGACAGAAAATGGCTACACCTTC	CASSLTAGTENGYTF
TRBJ2-5	few	TRBV2	TRBD2	TGTGCCAGCAGTGCCCTAGCGGGGCCCCAAGAGACCCAGTACTTC	CASSALAGPQETQYF
TRBJ2-2	.	TRBV2	.	TGTGCCAGTGCCAGACAAGAGAACACCGGGGAGCTGTTTTTT	CASARQENTGELFF
TRBJ2-1	few	TRBV5-1	TRBD2	TGCGCCAGCAGCTTGGTGGGACTAGAATCCCACAATGAGCAGTTCTTC	CASSLVGLESHNEQFF
TRBJ1-2	few	TRBV29-1	.	TGCAGCGCTGTTGGGTTAGTGTCGGGTCGCGGCTATGGCTACACCTTC	CSAVGLVSGRGYGYTF
TRBJ2-1	.	TRBV9	.	TGTGCCAGCAGCGTAGATCCTCGTAGCAATGAGCAGTTCTTC	CASSVDPRSNEQFF
TRBJ2-7	.	TRBV7-9	.	TGTGCCAGCAGCTCGGGGACATACTCCTACGAGCAGTACTTC	CASSSGTYSYEQYF
TRBJ1-4	few	TRBV20-1	TRBD1	TGCAGTGCCCCGACAGGGTCTGATGAAAAACTGTTTTTT	CSAPTGSDEKLFF
TRBJ2-7	few	TRBV29-1	TRBD2	TGCAGCGTTGAAGGAGTAGCGGGAGATGATGAGCAGTACTTC	CSVEGVAGDDEQYF
TRBJ2-7	.	TRBV11-2	.	TGTGCCAGCAGCTTACGTCCGGCCTCCTACGAGCAGTACTTC	CASSLRPASYEQYF
TRBJ2-3	few	TRBV10-3	TRBD2	TGTGCCTCCGGGACTAGCATAAGCACAGATACGCAGTATTTT	CASGTSISTDTQYF
TRBJ2-2	few	TRBV29-1	.	TGCAGCGTAGGAGAGGGGGTCGGGGAGCTGTTTTTT	CSVGEGVGELFF
TRBJ1-2	.	TRBV27	.	TGTGCCAGCAGCCCCGGGGGCGCGGAATACTATGGCTACACCTTC	CASSPGGAEYYGYTF
TRBJ1-2	.	TRBV9	TRBD1	TGTGCCAGCAGCGGATGGGACAGGGAAGGCTATGGCTACACCTTC	CASSGWDREGYGYTF
TRBJ2-1	few	TRBV27	TRBD2	TGTGCCAGCACAACCGGGAGGGGTAGCAATGAGCAGTTCTTC	CASTTGRGSNEQFF
TRBJ2-3	few	TRBV11-2	.	TGTGCCAGCAGCTTAGTTCTGGGCACAGATACGCAGTATTTT	CASSLVLGTDTQYF
TRBJ2-1	.	TRBV20-1	TRBD1	TGCAGTGCTACTGGGGAAGGGGGCCGCAACAATGAGCAGTTCTTC	CSATGEGGRNNEQFF
TRBJ2-6	few	TRBV6-1	.	TGTGCCAGCAGGGATTTGCGCTCGGGGGCCAACGTCCTGACTTTC	CASRDLRSGANVLTF
TRBJ2-5	many	TRBV5-1	.	TGCGCCAGCAGCCCTGGGGTGGAGGAGACCCAGTACTTC	CASSPGVEETQYF
TRBJ2-3	.	TRBV29-1	.	TGCAGCGCTTACCGGGACCCAGGACCAGATACGCAGTATTTT	CSAYRDPGPDTQYF
TRBJ2-1	.	TRBV9	TRBD2	TGTGCCAGCAGCGGTAGCGGGGGGACGAGAAATGAGCAGTTCTTC	CASSGSGGTRNEQFF
TRBJ2-7	.	TRBV20-1	TRBD1	TGCAGTGCTGTCGGGACAGGGGAAGGTGGGGCGCAGTACTTC	CSAVGTGEGGAQYF
TRBJ1-2	few	TRBV12-3/TRBV12-4	TRBD1	TGTGCCAGCAGGGGGGGGACAGGCGGCTACACCTTC	CASRGGTGGYTF
TRBJ2-7	.	TRBV28	TRBD2	TGTGCCAGCAGTCCCACATTTTGGGCGGGAGTTCTTGCTTTGCAGCAGTACTTC	CASSPTFWAGVLALQQYF